Presented here are 12 T cell receptor beta chains from one specimen sequenced in a study of T cell repertoires in cytomegalovirus infection. TCRdb re-called the reads with MiXCR, one entry per CDR3 protein. Among a few hundred thousand distinct CDR3 sequences listed, over 35% were seen once. Their target antigens are unknown. The sequences come from cultured PBMCs, collected from culture after CMV antigen stimulation. These TCRs come from a human donor in good health (CMV status not recorded). Some clones in this sample may be carry-over from other donors' samples.

The chain is built from TRBV5-1 and TRBJ2-5; perhaps TRBD2 as D (6 bases). The CDR3 contains 16 residues. Germline-derived CDR1 and CDR2 are SGHRS and YFSETQ. V dropped 6 bases and J dropped 10 bases, with 28 bases sitting between them. CDR3 amino acids: CASTSDGLLTDRGQYF. The CDR3 nucleotides read TGCGCCAGCACAAGCGACGGACTATTGACAGATCGGGGCCAGTACTTC.

The genes are TRBV2 and TRBJ1-4; D is unresolved. CDR1 is SNHLY, CDR2 FYNNEI, per germline. V was clipped by 4 bases and J by 6 bases, with 15 bases between them. The CDR3 is 15 residues long. This CDR3 reads CASSAVSKRDEKLFF. The CDR3 DNA reads as TGTGCCAGCAGTGCGGTGTCAAAAAGGGATGAAAAACTGTTTTTT.

V gene TRBV7-8 combines with J gene TRBJ1-4, with D perhaps matching TRBD1 (5 bases). This CDR3 is 13 amino acids long. Per germline, CDR1 SGHVS and CDR2 FQNEAQ. The V and J ends lost 2 bases and 6 bases respectively, with 7 bases between them. The CDR3 DNA follows: TGTGCCAGCAGCTTATGGGGCGATGAAAAACTGTTTTTT. Its translation: CASSLWGDEKLFF. Using reference TRBV7-8 and TRBJ1-4 for the parts outside the CDR3, the full variable domain is GAGVSQSPRYKVAKRGQDVALRCDPISGHVSLFWYQQALGQGPEFLTYFQNEAQLDKSGLPSDRFFAERPEGSVSTLKIQRTQQEDSAVYLCASSLWGDEKLFFGSGTQLSVL.

This clonotype was counted a few times. The J gene is TRBJ2-4, the V gene TRBV11-2; D may be TRBD1 or TRBD2 (6 bases each). Trimming pared 3 bases from V and 6 bases from J, leaving 12 bases between. The CDR3 contains 14 residues. The germline gives CDR1 SGHAT, CDR2 FQNNGV. CDR3 residues: CASSFVGGSNIQYF. The DNA of the CDR3 is TGTGCCAGCAGCTTTGTGGGGGGCTCAAACATTCAGTACTTC.

This rearrangement joins TRBV5-1 to TRBJ2-7, with TRBD2 matching over 13 bases. Germline trimming cut 4 bases from V and 2 bases from J; bases unmatched to any gene: 6. The CDR3 consists of 16 residues. The germline V gene has CDR1 SGHRS and CDR2 YFSETQ. CDR3 in amino acids: CASSLRLAGGTYEQYF. For the CDR3, the DNA is TGCGCCAGCAGCCTAAGACTAGCGGGAGGAACCTACGAGCAGTACTTC. Full variable domain (remainder filled in from reference TRBV5-1 and TRBJ2-7): KAGVTQTPRYLIKTRGQQVTLSCSPISGHRSVSWYQQTPGQGLQFLFEYFSETQRNKGNFPGRFSGRQFSNSRSEMNVSTLELGDSALYLCASSLRLAGGTYEQYFGPGTRLTVT.

This clonotype was observed a handful of times. The CDR3 spells CASKSWQETQYF. For the CDR3, the DNA is TGTGCCAGTAAGTCGTGGCAAGAGACCCAGTACTTC. The rearrangement joins TRBV6-6 to TRBJ2-5; D is undetermined. In germline, CDR1 is MNHNY, CDR2 SVGAGI (reference sequence). Trimming took 9 bases from V and 2 from J, leaving 10 bases between them. This CDR3 spans 12 amino acids.

A few counts support this clonotype. The V call is TRBV7-2, the J call TRBJ2-3; 7 positions match TRBD2. V lost 1 base, J lost 1 base, and 11 bases stayed unmatched. The CDR3 covers 18 residues. CDR1 is SGHTA, CDR2 FQGNSA, per germline. In nucleotides, the CDR3 is TGTGCCAGCAGCTTAGGGGTCGGGGGAGGGAGGGGCACAGATACGCAGTATTTT. Translated: CASSLGVGGGRGTDTQYF. The variable domain in full, with the rest retrieved from reference TRBV7-2 and TRBJ2-3, is GAGVSQSPSNKVTEKGKDVELRCDPISGHTALYWYRQSLGQGLEFLIYFQGNSAPDKSGLPSDRFSAERTGGSVSTLTIQRTQQEDSAVYLCASSLGVGGGRGTDTQYFGPGTRLTVL.

The rearrangement uses TRBV7-2 and TRBJ2-7, with D tentatively TRBD2 (6 bases). The CDR3 extends over 14 amino acids. Trimming cost V 3 bases and J 3 bases, with 12 bases left between them. CDR1 and CDR2 from the germline V gene are SGHTA and FQGNSA. CDR3 region: CASSLDYGNYEQYF. The CDR3 nucleotides read TGTGCCAGCAGCTTGGACTACGGGAACTACGAGCAGTACTTC.

This clonotype was detected many times. In nucleotides, the CDR3 is TGTGCAGCTACCTCGGGACTGCTCAACTCTGGGGCCAACGTCCTGACTTTC. Protein: CAATSGLLNSGANVLTF. This chain connects TRBV7-8 to TRBJ2-6; D may be TRBD2 (6 bases). Germline CDR1 and CDR2: SGHVS and FQNEAQ. The CDR3 runs to 17 residues.

This clonotype was counted between two and nine times. The rearrangement links TRBV15 to TRBJ2-2; D remains ambiguous. The CDR3 contains 12 residues. V was trimmed by 3 bases and J by 8 bases, leaving 7 bases between them. CDR1 and CDR2 (germline): LNHNV, YYDKDF (reference sequence). CDR3 nucleotides: TGTGCCACCAGCAGCCCGCTAGGGGAGCTGTTTTTT. It specifies CATSSPLGELFF.

A single count supports this clonotype. The rearrangement joins TRBV7-2 to TRBJ2-4; TRBD2 is a possible D gene (5 bases). This CDR3 spans 12 amino acids. The germline V gene encodes CDR1 SGHTA and CDR2 FQGNSA. Trimming stripped 6 bases from V and 6 bases from J, with 9 bases between. CDR3 nucleotide sequence: TGTGCCAGCAGTTGGAGGAGAAACATTCAGTACTTC. Amino acids: CASSWRRNIQYF.

J is TRBJ2-7 and V is TRBV7-2; D is uncertain. The CDR3 has 14 amino acids. V lost 1 base and J 7 bases, leaving 14 bases between the germline ends. Germline CDR1 is SGHTA and CDR2 is FQGNSA. CDR3 loop: CASSLDRWSREQYF. CDR3 DNA: TGTGCCAGCAGCTTAGATAGGTGGTCGCGGGAGCAGTACTTC.